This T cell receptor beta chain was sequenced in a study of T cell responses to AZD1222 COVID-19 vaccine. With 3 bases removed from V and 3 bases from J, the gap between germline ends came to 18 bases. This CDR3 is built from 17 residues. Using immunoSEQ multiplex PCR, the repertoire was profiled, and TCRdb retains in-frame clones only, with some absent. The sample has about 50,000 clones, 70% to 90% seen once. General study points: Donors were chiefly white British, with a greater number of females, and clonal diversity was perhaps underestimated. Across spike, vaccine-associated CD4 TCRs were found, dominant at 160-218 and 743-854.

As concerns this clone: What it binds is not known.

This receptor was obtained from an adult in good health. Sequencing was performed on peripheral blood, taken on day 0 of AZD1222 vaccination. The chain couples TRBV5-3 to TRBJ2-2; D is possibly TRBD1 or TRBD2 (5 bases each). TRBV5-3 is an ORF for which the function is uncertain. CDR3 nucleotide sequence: TGTGCCAGAAGCTCCTACCGGGACCTCCGGCACACCGGGGAGCTGTTTTTT. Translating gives CARSSYRDLRHTGELFF.